This T cell receptor beta chain came from a study of blood T cell repertoires in COVID-19 (dated by TCRdb to 2018 to 2020). Study-wide context: Collaborator samples came from the United States, Italy and Spain and covered acute and convalescent phases of COVID-19. The prospective study material was composed of cDNA or gDNA derived from T cells, B-cell-depleted T cells, or PBMCs. The repertoires were released in a freely available public database meant as a resource for research on the immune response to SARS-CoV-2. HLA class I and class II types, where available, came from metadata supplied by the sample provider rather than from assay-based typing. Samples were obtained from the ongoing ImmuneRACE study (first 160 participants) and from roughly 1,300 subjects provided by 6 global collaborators. Subjects who had been exposed to COVID-19, were actively infected with it, or had recovered from it provided the deeply sampled blood TCRbeta repertoires that made up the dataset. The sample metadata nearly always contained a de-identified subject ID, COVID-19 status, age in years and sex. Study-wide findings and limitations: How much clinical and demographic metadata was included differed by source and by participant, and the metadata was provided uncurated.

Measured from the cysteine to the phenylalanine, the CDR3 is 14 residues long. Only the CDR3 DNA is retained, 42 bases long and in frame from the first base. From V the trimming removes 3 bases and from J it removes 4 bases, while the gene matches leave 3 bases of the junction unaccounted for. According to the germline V gene, CDR1 reads KGHSH and CDR2 reads LQKENI. Whole blood was collected in K2EDTA tubes by collaborating institutions according to the institutions' own protocols. Collaborator samples were shipped for TCRbeta analysis as frozen whole blood, isolated PBMCs, or DNA extracted from either sample type. In the case of this clone: No antigen is known for it. One base away there is no much larger clone; base qualities are not given.

The immunoSEQ Assay, a bias-controlled multiplex PCR, was used to amplify TCRbeta CDR3 regions from genomic DNA. As for how the authors treated the data: The number of nucleated cells in each sample was estimated by amplification of reference gene primers within the assay. To quantify the absolute abundance of each unique TCRbeta CDR3 rearrangement, sequence reads were collapsed and filtered. Productive Simpson clonality was computed per sample as the square root of Simpson's diversity index over productive rearrangements. As stored in TCRdb, this immuneACCESS dataset retains in-frame rearrangements with V and J assigned. A fraction of the clones does not appear; measured against another copy, unresolved V genes explain less than half of the discrepancy, and the remainder lacks a known reason. For V, J and clone size, that table is used; D and trimming come from the DNA. In this sample the table shows under 500,000 clones, 80% to 90% of which occur a single time. The top ten hold approximately 4.5% of the sample.

The sample taken for sequencing was peripheral blood. The clonotype comes from a woman under 40 with acute or convalescent COVID-19. In this chain, TRBV18 is recombined with TRBJ2-3; 8 central bases correspond to TRBD2. The CDR3 here reads CASSPGLAPDTQYF. The DNA sequence is as follows: TGTGCCAGCTCACCTGGACTAGCCCCAGATACGCAGTATTTT.